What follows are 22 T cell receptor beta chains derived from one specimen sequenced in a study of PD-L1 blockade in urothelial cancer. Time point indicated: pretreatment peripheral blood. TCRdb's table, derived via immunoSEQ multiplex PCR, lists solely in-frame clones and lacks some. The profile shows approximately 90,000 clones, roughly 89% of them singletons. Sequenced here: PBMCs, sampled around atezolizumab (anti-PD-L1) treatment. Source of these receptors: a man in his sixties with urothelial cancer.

The CDR3 spells CAIRETGDSPEAFF. CDR3 DNA: TGTGCCATCAGGGAAACAGGGGATTCCCCTGAAGCTTTCTTT. This sequence joins TRBV10-3 and TRBJ1-1; 7 nucleotides align to TRBD1. V shed 6 bases, J shed 6 bases, and the junction held 10 bases outside the gene matches. This CDR3 has 14 amino acids. Germline-derived CDR1 and CDR2 are ENHRY and SYGVKD.

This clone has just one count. The CDR3 sequence: CASSATSGGGEQYF. Written as DNA, the CDR3 is TGTGCCAGCAGCGCAACTAGCGGGGGAGGCGAGCAGTACTTC. The V gene is TRBV9, the J gene TRBJ2-7, with 11 bases fitting TRBD2. This CDR3 is 14 amino acids long. Trimming removed 3 bases from V and 6 bases from J; junction bases left unmatched: 5. Germline assignment: CDR1 SGDLS and CDR2 YYNGEE.

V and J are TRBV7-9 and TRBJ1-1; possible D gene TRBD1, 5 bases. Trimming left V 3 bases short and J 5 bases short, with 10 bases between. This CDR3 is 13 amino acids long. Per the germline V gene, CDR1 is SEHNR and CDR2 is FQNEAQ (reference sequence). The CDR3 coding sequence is TGTGCCAGCAGCTTGGGGGGGGGAACTGAAGCTTTCTTT. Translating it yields CASSLGGGTEAFF.

As DNA, the CDR3 is TGTGCCAGCAGCCGCGGAGGTCCCGGGGAGCTGTTTTTT. Its protein is CASSRGGPGELFF. The chain carries TRBV7-3 and TRBJ2-2, with D possibly TRBD2 on 5 matching bases. V gave up 5 bases and J gave up 6 bases, with 10 bases separating them. The CDR3 covers 13 residues. Germline V gives CDR1 SGHTA, CDR2 FQGTGA.

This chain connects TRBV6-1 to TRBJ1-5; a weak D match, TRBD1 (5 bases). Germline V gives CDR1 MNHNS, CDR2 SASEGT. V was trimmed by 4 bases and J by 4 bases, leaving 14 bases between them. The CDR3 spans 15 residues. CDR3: CASSGHRGWNQPQHF. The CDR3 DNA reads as TGTGCCAGCAGTGGCCATAGGGGTTGGAATCAGCCCCAGCATTTT.

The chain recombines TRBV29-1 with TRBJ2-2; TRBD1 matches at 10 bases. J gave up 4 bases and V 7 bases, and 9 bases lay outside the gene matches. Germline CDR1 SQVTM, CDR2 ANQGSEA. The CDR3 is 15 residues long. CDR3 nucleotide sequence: TGCAGCGCGATCCGGGACAGGGGAGGCACCGGGGAGCTGTTTTTT. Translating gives CSAIRDRGGTGELFF.

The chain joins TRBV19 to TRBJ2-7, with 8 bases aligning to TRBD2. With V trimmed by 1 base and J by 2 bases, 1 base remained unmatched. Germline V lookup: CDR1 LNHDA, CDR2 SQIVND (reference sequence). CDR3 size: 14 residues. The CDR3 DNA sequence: TGTGCCAGTAGTATAGTCGGGGGGGCCTACGAGCAGTACTTC. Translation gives CASSIVGGAYEQYF.

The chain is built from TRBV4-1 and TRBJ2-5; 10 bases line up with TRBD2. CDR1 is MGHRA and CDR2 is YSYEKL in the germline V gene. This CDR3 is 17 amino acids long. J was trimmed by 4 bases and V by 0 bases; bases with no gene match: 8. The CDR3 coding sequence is TGCGCCAGCAGCCAAGAACTAGGGACTAGCGATTTAGAGACCCAGTACTTC. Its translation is CASSQELGTSDLETQYF.

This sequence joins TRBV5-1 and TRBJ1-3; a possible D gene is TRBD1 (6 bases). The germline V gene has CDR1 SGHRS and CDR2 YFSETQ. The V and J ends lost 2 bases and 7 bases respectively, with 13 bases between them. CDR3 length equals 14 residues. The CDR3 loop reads CASSLAGEGNTIYF. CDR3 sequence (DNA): TGCGCCAGCAGCTTAGCAGGGGAAGGGAACACCATATATTTT. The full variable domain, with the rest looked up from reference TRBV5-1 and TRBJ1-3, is KAGVTQTPRYLIKTRGQQVTLSCSPISGHRSVSWYQQTPGQGLQFLFEYFSETQRNKGNFPGRFSGRQFSNSRSEMNVSTLELGDSALYLCASSLAGEGNTIYFGEGSWLTVV.

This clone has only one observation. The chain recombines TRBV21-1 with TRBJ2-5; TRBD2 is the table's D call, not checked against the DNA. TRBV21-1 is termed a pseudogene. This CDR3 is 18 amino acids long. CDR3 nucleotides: TGTGCCAGCAGCAAATCGGTGGGGGGGCAGTCGGGACGAGAGACCCAGTACTTC. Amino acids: CASSKSVGGQSGRETQYF.

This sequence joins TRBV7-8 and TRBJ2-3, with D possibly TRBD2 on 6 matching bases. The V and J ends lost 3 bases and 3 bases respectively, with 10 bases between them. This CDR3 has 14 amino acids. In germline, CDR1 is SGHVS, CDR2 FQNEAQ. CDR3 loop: CASSLREETDTQYF. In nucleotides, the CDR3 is TGTGCCAGCAGCTTGCGGGAAGAGACAGATACGCAGTATTTT.

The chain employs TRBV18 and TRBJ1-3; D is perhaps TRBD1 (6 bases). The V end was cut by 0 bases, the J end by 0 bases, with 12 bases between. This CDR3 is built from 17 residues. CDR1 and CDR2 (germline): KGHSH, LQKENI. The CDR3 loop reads CASSPPTGRNSGNTIYF. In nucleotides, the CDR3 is TGTGCCAGCTCACCACCGACAGGCAGAAACTCTGGAAACACCATATATTTT.

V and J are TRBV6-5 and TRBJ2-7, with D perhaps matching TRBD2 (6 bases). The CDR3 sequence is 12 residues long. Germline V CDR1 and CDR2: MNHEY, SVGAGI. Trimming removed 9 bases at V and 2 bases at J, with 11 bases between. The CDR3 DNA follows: TGTGCCAGTCGCGCGGGGCCCTACGAGCAGTACTTC. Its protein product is CASRAGPYEQYF.

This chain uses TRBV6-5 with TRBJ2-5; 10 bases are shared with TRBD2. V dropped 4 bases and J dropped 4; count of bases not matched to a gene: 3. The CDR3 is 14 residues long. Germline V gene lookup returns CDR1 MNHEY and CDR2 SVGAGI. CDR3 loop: CASSFSSGRETQYF. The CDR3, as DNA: TGTGCCAGCAGTTTCTCTAGCGGGAGAGAGACCCAGTACTTC.

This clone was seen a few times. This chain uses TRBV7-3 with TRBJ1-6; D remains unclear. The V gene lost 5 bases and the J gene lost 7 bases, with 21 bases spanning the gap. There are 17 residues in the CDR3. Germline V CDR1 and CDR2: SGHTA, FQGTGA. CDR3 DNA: TGTGCCAGCAGCCGACAAGGACCGGCTCGGGGAAATTCACCCCTCCACTTT. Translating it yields CASSRQGPARGNSPLHF. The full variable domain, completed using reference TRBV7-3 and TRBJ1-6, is GAGVSQTPSNKVTEKGKYVELRCDPISGHTALYWYRQSLGQGPEFLIYFQGTGAADDSGLPNDRFFAVRPEGSVSTLKIQRTERGDSAVYLCASSRQGPARGNSPLHFGNGTRLTVT.

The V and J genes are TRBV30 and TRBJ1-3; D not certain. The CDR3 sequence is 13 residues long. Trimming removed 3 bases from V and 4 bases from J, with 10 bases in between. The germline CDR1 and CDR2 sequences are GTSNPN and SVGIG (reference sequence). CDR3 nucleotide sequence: TGTGCCTGGAGCGGGTGGCCGGGAAACACCATATATTTT. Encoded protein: CAWSGWPGNTIYF.

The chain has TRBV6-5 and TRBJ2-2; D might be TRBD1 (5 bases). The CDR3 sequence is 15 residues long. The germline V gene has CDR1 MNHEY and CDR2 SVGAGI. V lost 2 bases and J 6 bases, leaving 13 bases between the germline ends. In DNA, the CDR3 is TGTGCCAGCAGTTACGGGGCGGTCTCGGCCGGGGAGCTGTTTTTT. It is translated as CASSYGAVSAGELFF.

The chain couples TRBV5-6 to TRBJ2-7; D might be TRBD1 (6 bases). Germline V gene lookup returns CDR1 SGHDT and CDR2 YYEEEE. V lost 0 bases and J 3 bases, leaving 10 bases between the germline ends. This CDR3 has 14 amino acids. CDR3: CASSLDRVGYEQYF. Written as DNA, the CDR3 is TGTGCCAGCAGCTTGGACAGGGTAGGCTACGAGCAGTACTTC.

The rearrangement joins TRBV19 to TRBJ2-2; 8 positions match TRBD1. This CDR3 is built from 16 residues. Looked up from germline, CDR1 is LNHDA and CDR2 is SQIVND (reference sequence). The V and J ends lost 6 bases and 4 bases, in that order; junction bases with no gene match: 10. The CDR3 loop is CASRHTGGYVTGELFF. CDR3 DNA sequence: TGTGCCAGTAGGCATACAGGGGGTTACGTCACCGGGGAGCTGTTTTTT.

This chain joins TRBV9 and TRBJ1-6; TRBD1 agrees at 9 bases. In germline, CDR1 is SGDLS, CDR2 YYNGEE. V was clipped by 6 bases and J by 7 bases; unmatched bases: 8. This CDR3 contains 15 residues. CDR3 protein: CASTVEGTGNSPLHF. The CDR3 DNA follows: TGTGCCAGCACCGTCGAAGGGACAGGGAATTCACCCCTCCACTTT.

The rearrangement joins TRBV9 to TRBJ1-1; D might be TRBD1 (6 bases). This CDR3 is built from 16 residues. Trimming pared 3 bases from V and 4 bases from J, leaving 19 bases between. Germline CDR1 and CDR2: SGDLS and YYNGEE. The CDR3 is CASSDTDGARGTEAFF. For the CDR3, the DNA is TGTGCCAGCAGCGATACGGACGGGGCCAGGGGCACTGAAGCTTTCTTT. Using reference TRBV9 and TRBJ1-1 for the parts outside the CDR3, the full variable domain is DSGVTQTPKHLITATGQRVTLRCSPRSGDLSVYWYQQSLDQGLQFLIQYYNGEERAKGNILERFSAQQFPDLHSELNLSSLELGDSALYFCASSDTDGARGTEAFFGQGTRLTVV.

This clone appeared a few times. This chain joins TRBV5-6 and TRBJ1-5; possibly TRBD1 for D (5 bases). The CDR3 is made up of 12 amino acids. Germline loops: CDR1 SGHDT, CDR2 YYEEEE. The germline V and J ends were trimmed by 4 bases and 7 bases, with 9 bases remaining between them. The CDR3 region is CASSTGHQPQHF. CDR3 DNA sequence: TGTGCCAGCAGCACCGGACACCAGCCCCAGCATTTT.